These 5 T cell receptor beta chains share one sample of origin, sequenced in a study of identical twins. TCRdb analysed the 5' RACE reads with MiXCR anew, one entry per CDR3 protein. The top ten hold roughly 5% of the sample, which has 200,000 to 300,000 distinct CDR3 sequences, 6.5% to 9% seen once. The same data also went into a second study, on yellow fever vaccine responses in identical twins.

The specimen was CD8+ T cells sorted from blood. The receptors were sampled from a woman between 18 and 30 years old in good health.

There are a few counts of this clonotype. The chain links TRBV20-1 to TRBJ2-7; D perhaps matches TRBD1 (6 bases). CDR1 DFQATT and CDR2 SNEGSKA come from the germline V gene (reference sequence). The V end was cut by 7 bases, the J end by 3 bases, with 10 bases between. This CDR3 has 11 amino acids. CDR3 loop: CSVRQDYEQYV. Here the CDR3 DNA reads TGCAGTGTTCGACAGGACTACGAGCAGTACGTC.

V is TRBV5-1 and J is TRBJ2-3, with TRBD2 matching 7 bases. CDR1 is SGHRS and CDR2 is YFSETQ in the germline V gene. With V trimmed by 0 bases and J by 1 base, 5 bases remained unmatched. The CDR3 has 16 amino acids. DNA of the CDR3: TGCGCCAGCAGCTTGGTCGTGGGAGGGGGCACAGATACGCAGTATTTT. Translating gives CASSLVVGGGTDTQYF. Looking up the rest from reference TRBV5-1 and TRBJ2-3 gives the full variable domain: KAGVTQTPRYLIKTRGQQVTLSCSPISGHRSVSWYQQTPGQGLQFLFEYFSETQRNKGNFPGRFSGRQFSNSRSEMNVSTLELGDSALYLCASSLVVGGGTDTQYFGPGTRLTVL.

This clonotype came up many times. The gene calls are TRBV6-4 and TRBJ2-3, with D tentatively TRBD1 or TRBD2 (6 bases each). CDR1 and CDR2 from the germline V gene are MRHNA and SNTAGT. This CDR3 is 14 amino acids long. V was cut by 4 bases and J by 2 bases, with 10 bases left in between. The CDR3, as DNA: TGTGCCAGCAGTGCCGGGGGCCACACAGATACGCAGTATTTT. Its protein product is CASSAGGHTDTQYF.

This clonotype appeared many times. The rearrangement links TRBV6-1 to TRBJ1-2; D remains unclear. The germline gives CDR1 MNHNS, CDR2 SASEGT. Trimming removed 10 bases from V and 1 base from J, with 16 bases in between. This CDR3 comprises 14 residues. The CDR3 nucleotides are TGTGCCACCACCCCCCTTCCAGTTAACTATGGCTACACCTTC. The encoded protein is CATTPLPVNYGYTF.

This chain joins TRBV28 and TRBJ2-7, with a possible D match to TRBD2 (6 bases). Per germline, CDR1 MDHEN and CDR2 SYDVKM. The length of the CDR3 is 14 residues. V dropped 7 bases and J dropped 1 base, with 14 bases sitting between them. The CDR3 DNA is TGTGCCAGCAATGGAGGGACGGAGTCCTACGAGCAGTACTTC. It codes for CASNGGTESYEQYF. Together with reference TRBV28 and TRBJ2-7, the CDR3 gives the full variable domain: DVKVTQSSRYLVKRTGEKVFLECVQDMDHENMFWYRQDPGLGLRLIYFSYDVKMKEKGDIPEGYSVSREKKERFSLILESASTNQTSMYLCASNGGTESYEQYFGPGTRLTVT.